The present T cell receptor beta chain was sequenced within a study of liver allograft versus peripheral blood T cells. In the study overall: Recipients' peripheral blood supplied the T cell receptor repertoires against which those in transplanted livers were compared.

This clonotype was counted many times. The target antigen is unknown. Study-level results: Peripheral blood repertoires reportedly differed from the T cell receptor repertoires found inside liver allografts.

Germline V gene sequence: CDR1 LNHDA, CDR2 SQIVND (reference sequence). V was cut by 3 bases and J by 11 bases, with 13 bases left in between. This CDR3 is built from 13 residues. TCRdb used MiXCR to reprocess the reads, holding one entry per CDR3 protein. The sample lists approximately 16,000 distinct CDR3 sequences, 20% to 25% occurring once. The receptor was derived from a human patient who had a liver transplant. Some of the T cells may derive from the graft donor. This sequence joins TRBV19 and TRBJ2-2, with D uncertain. CDR3 sequence: CASSIVEVRELFF. In nucleotides, the CDR3 is TGTGCCAGTAGTATTGTAGAGGTTCGAGAGCTGTTTTTT.